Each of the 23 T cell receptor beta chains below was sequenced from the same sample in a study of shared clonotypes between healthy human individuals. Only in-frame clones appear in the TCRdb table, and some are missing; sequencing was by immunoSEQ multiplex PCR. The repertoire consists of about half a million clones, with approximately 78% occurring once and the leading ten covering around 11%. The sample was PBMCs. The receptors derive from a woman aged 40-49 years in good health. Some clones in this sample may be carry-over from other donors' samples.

CDR3 in amino acids: CAWSLGVNSPLHF. The CDR3 nucleotides read TGTGCCTGGTCATTGGGGGTTAATTCACCCCTCCACTTT. The chain joins TRBV30 to TRBJ1-6; tentative D call: TRBD1 (5 bases). With 5 bases removed from V and 6 bases from J, the gap between germline ends came to 11 bases. This CDR3 spans 13 amino acids. Germline CDR1 GTSNPN, CDR2 SVGIG (reference sequence). The full variable domain, rest sourced from reference TRBV30 and TRBJ1-6, is SQTIHQWPATLVQPVGSPLSLECTVEGTSNPNLYWYRQAAGRGLQLLFYSVGIGQISSEVPQNLSASRPQDRQFILSSKKLLLSDSGFYLCAWSLGVNSPLHFGNGTRLTVT.

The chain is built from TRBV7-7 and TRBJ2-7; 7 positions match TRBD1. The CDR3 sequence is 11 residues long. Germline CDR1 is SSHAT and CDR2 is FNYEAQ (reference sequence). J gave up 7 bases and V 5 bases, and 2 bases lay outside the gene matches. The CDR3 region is CASSLRGEQYF. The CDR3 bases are TGTGCCAGCAGCCTCAGGGGGGAGCAGTACTTC.

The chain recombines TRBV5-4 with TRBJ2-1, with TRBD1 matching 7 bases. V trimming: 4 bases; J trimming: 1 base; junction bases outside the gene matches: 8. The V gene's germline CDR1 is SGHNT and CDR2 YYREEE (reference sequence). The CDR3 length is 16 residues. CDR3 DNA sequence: TGTGCCAGCAGCCCAATGGGACAGAGGTCCTACAATGAGCAGTTCTTC. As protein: CASSPMGQRSYNEQFF.

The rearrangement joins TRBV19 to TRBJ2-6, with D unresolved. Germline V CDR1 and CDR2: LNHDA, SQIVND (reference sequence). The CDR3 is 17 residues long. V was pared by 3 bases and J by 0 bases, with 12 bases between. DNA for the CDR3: TGTGCCAGTAGTATTAACCGGCTCACCTCTGGGGCCAACGTCCTGACTTTC. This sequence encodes CASSINRLTSGANVLTF. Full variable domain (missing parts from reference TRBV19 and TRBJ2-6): DGGITQSPKYLFRKEGQNVTLSCEQNLNHDAMYWYRQDPGQGLRLIYYSQIVNDFQKGDIAEGYSVSREKKESFPLTVTSAQKNPTAFYLCASSINRLTSGANVLTFGAGSRLTVL.

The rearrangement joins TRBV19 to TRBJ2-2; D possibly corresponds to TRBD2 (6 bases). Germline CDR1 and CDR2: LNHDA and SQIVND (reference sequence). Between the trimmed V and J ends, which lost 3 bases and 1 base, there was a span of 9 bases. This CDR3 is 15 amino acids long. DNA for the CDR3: TGTGCCAGTAGTATCTCGGGGGTGAACACCGGGGAGCTGTTTTTT. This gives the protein CASSISGVNTGELFF.

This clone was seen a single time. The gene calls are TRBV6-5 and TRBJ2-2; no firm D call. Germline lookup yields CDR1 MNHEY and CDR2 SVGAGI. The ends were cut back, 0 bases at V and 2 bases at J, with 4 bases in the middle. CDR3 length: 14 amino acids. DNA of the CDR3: TGTGCCAGCAGTTACTCCGGAAACACCGGGGAGCTGTTTTTT. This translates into CASSYSGNTGELFF.

The DNA for the CDR3 is TGTGCCAGCAGCGTAGGGGACTGGGAAGAGACCCAGTACTTC. It specifies CASSVGDWEETQYF. This chain connects TRBV9 to TRBJ2-5, with a weak D call TRBD2 (6 bases). The CDR3 sequence is 14 residues long. Per the germline V gene, CDR1 is SGDLS and CDR2 is YYNGEE. The V gene lost 0 bases and the J gene lost 3 bases, with 9 bases spanning the gap.

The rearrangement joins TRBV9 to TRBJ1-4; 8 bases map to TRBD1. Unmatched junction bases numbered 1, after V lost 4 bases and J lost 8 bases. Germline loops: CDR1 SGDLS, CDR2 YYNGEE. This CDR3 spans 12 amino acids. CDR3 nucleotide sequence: TGTGCCAGCAGCCGGACAGGGGAAAAACTGTTTTTT. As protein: CASSRTGEKLFF.

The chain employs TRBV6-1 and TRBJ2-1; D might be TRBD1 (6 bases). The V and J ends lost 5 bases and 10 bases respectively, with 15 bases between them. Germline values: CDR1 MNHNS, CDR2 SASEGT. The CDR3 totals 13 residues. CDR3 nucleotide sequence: TGTGCCAGCAGTTTACAGGGTCACGACGAGCAGTTCTTC. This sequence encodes CASSLQGHDEQFF.

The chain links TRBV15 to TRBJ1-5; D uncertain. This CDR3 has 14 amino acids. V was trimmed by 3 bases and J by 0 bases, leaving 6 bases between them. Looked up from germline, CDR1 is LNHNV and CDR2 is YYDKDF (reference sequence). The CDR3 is CATSREDSNQPQHF. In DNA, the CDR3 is TGTGCCACCAGCAGGGAAGATAGCAATCAGCCCCAGCATTTT.

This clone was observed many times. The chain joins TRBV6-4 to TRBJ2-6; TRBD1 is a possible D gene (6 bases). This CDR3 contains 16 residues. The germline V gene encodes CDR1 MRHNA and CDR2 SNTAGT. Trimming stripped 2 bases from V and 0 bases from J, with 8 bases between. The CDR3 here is CASSDVGASGANVLTF. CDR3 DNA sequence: TGTGCCAGCAGTGACGTGGGGGCCTCTGGGGCCAACGTCCTGACTTTC.

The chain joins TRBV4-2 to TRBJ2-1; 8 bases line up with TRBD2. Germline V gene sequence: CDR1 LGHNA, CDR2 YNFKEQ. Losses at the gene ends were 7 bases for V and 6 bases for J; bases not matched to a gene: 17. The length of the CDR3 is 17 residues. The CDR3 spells CASIPSWWREVVNEQFF. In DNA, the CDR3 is TGTGCCAGCATTCCAAGTTGGTGGCGGGAGGTTGTCAATGAGCAGTTCTTC.

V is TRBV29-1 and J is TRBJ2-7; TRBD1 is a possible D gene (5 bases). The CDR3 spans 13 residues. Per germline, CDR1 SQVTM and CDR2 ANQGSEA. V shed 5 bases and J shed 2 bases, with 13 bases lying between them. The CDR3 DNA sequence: TGCAGCGTTCTGGGCCAGGGAACCTACGAGCAGTACTTC. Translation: CSVLGQGTYEQYF.

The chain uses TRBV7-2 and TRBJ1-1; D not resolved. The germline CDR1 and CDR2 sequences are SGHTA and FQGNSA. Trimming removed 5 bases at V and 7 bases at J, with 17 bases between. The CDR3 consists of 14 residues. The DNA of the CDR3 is TGTGCCAGCAGCCGAAATAAAGGGAGCAGTGAAGCTTTCTTT. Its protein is CASSRNKGSSEAFF. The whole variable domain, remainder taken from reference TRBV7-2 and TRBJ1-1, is GAGVSQSPSNKVTEKGKDVELRCDPISGHTALYWYRQSLGQGLEFLIYFQGNSAPDKSGLPSDRFSAERTGGSVSTLTIQRTQQEDSAVYLCASSRNKGSSEAFFGQGTRLTVV.

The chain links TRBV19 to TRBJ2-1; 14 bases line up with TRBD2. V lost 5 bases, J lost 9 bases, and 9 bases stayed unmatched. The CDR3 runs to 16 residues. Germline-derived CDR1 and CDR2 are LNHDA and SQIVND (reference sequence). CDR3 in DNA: TGTGCCAGTAGTCCACCGGGACTAGCGGGAGAGGGTGAGCAGTTCTTC. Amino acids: CASSPPGLAGEGEQFF.

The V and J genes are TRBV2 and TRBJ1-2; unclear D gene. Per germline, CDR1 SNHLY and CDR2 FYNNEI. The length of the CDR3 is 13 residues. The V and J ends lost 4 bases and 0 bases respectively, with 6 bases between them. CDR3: CASSVLSNYGYTF. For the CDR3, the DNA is TGTGCCAGCAGTGTTTTATCTAACTATGGCTACACCTTC.

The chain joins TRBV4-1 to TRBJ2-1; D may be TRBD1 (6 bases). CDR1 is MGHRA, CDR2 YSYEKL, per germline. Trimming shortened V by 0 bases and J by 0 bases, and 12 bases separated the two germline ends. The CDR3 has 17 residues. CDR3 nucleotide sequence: TGCGCCAGCAGCCAAGATCGCAGGGGTCCCTCCTACAATGAGCAGTTCTTC. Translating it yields CASSQDRRGPSYNEQFF.

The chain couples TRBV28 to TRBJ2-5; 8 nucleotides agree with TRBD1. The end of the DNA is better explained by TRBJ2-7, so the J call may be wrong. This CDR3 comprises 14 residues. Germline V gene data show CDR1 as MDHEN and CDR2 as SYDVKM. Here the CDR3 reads CASKGAGGGYEQYF. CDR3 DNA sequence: TGTGCCAGCAAGGGGGCAGGGGGCGGATACGAGCAGTACTTC.

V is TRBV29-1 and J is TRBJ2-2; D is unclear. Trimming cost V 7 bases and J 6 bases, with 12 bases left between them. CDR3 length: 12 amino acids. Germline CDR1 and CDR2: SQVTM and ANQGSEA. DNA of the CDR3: TGCAGCGCCGGATTAATCGCCGGGGAGCTGTTTTTT. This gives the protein CSAGLIAGELFF.

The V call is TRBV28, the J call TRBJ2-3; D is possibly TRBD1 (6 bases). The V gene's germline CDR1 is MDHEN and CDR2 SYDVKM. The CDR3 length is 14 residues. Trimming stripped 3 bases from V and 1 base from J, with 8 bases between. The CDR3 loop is CASSFSGGTDTQYF. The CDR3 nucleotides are TGTGCCAGCAGTTTTTCAGGGGGCACAGATACGCAGTATTTT.

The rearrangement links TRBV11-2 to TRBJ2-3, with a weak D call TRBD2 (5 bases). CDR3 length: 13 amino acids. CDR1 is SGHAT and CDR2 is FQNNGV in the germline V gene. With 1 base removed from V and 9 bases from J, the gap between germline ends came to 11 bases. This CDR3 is CASSLGGRATQYF. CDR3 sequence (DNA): TGTGCCAGCAGCTTAGGCGGGCGCGCGACGCAGTATTTT. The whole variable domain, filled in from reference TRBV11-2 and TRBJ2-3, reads EAGVAQSPRYKIIEKRQSVAFWCNPISGHATLYWYQQILGQGPKLLIQFQNNGVVDDSQLPKDRFSAERLKGVDSTLKIQPAKLEDSAVYLCASSLGGRATQYFGPGTRLTVL.

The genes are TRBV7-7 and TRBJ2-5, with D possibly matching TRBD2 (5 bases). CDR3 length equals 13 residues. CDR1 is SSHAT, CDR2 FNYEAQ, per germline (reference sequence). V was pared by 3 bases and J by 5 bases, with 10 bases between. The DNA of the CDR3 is TGTGCCAGCAGCTTGAGGGAGAGGGAGACCCAGTACTTC. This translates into CASSLRERETQYF.

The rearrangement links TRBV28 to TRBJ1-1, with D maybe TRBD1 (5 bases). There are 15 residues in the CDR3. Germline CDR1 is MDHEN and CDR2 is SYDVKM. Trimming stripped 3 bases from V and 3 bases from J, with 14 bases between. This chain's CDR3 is CASSFSGGSYTEAFF. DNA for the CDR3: TGTGCCAGCAGTTTCTCGGGGGGGTCCTACACTGAAGCTTTCTTT.